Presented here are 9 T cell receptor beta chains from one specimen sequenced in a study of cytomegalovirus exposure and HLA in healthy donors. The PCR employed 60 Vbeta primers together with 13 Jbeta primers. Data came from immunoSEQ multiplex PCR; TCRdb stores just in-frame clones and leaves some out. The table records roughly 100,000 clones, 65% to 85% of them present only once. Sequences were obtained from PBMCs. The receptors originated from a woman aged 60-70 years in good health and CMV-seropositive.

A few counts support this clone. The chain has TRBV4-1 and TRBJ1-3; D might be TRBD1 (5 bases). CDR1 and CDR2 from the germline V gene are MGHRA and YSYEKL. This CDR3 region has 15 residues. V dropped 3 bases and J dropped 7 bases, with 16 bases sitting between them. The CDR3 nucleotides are TGCGCCAGCAGCCAGTCCGGGGGTAGGGGTAACACCATATATTTT. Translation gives CASSQSGGRGNTIYF.

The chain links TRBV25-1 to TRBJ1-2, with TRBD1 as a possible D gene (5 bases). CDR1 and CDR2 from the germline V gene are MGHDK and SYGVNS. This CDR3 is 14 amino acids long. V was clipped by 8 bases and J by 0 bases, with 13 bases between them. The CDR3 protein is CASDRMGTNYGYTF. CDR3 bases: TGTGCCAGCGACAGAATGGGAACTAACTATGGCTACACCTTC.

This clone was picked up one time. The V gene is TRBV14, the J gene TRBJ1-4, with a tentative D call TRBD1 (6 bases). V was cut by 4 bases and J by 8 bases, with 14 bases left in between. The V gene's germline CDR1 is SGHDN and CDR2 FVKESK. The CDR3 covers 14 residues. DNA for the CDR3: TGTGCCAGCAGCCCCCTCCCCAGGGGAGAAAAACTGTTTTTT. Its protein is CASSPLPRGEKLFF.

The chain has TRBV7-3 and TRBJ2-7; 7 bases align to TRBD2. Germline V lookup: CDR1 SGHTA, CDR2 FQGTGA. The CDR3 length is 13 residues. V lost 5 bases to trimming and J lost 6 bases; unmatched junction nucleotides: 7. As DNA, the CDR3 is TGTGCCAGCAGCGCCTCCGGGAGGAGCGAGCAGTACTTC. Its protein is CASSASGRSEQYF.

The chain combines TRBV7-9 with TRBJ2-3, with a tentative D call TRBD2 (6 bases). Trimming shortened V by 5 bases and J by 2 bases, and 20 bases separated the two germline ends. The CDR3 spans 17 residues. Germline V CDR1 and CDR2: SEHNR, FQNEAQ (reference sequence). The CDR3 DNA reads TGTGCCAGCAGCCCCCGCCGGGACTCTCCTTCCACAGATACGCAGTATTTT. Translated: CASSPRRDSPSTDTQYF.

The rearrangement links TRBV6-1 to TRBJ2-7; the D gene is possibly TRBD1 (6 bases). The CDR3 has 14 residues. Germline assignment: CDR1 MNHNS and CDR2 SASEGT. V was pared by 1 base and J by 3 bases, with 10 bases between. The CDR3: CASSEGGRLYEQYF. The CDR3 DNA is TGTGCCAGCAGTGAAGGGGGGCGCCTCTACGAGCAGTACTTC.

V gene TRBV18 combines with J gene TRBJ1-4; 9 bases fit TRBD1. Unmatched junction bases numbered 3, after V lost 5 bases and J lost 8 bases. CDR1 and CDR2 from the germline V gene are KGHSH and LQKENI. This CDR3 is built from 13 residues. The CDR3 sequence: CASSGTGLEKLFF. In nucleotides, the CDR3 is TGTGCCAGCTCAGGGACAGGGTTGGAAAAACTGTTTTTT. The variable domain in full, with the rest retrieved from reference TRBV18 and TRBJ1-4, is NAGVMQNPRHLVRRRGQEARLRCSPMKGHSHVYWYRQLPEEGLKFMVYLQKENIIDESGMPKERFSAEFPKEGPSILRIQQVVRGDSAAYFCASSGTGLEKLFFGSGTQLSVL.

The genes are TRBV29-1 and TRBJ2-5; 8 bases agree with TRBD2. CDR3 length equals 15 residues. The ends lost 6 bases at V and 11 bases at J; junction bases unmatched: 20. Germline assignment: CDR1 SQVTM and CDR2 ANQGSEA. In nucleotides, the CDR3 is TGCAGCGTACGACGGGGGGGTCGCGGGGCTGGGGAGCAGTACTTC. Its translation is CSVRRGGRGAGEQYF.

This CDR3 reads CSGGRTGELFF. The CDR3 DNA follows: TGCAGTGGAGGGCGGACCGGGGAGCTGTTTTTT. This chain uses TRBV29-1 with TRBJ2-2, with a weak D call TRBD2 (6 bases). This CDR3 comprises 11 residues. Germline V lookup: CDR1 SQVTM, CDR2 ANQGSEA.